The 18 T cell receptor beta chains reported below all come from one sample, sequenced in a study of shared clonotypes between healthy human individuals. TCRdb's copy holds only in-frame clones and misses some; the assay was immunoSEQ multiplex PCR. The data hold some 1,600,000 clones, with 95% to 99% observed a single time. Sequenced input: naive CD4+ T cells sorted from blood. Subset indicated: CD45RA+ positively selected. These receptors were taken from a man aged 25-45 years in good health.

J is TRBJ2-3 and V is TRBV12-5; D possibly corresponds to TRBD1 (5 bases). V lost 1 base, J lost 1 base, and 12 bases lay in between. Germline values: CDR1 LGHNT, CDR2 FRNRAP. The CDR3 spans 16 residues. CDR3 sequence: CASGLGAQGGTDTQYF. For the CDR3, the DNA is TGTGCTAGTGGTTTGGGGGCCCAAGGGGGCACAGATACGCAGTATTTT.

The genes are TRBV7-6 and TRBJ1-3; TRBD1 is a possible D gene (6 bases). From germline, CDR1 is SGHVS and CDR2 FNYEAQ. The CDR3 totals 17 residues. The V and J ends lost 8 bases and 6 bases respectively, with 26 bases between them. CDR3 nucleotide sequence: TGTGCCAGCGGGGGCAGCCGAGTCGTAACCGCCCTAAACACCATATATTTT. Its protein is CASGGSRVVTALNTIYF.

This clone was seen just once. The sample contains more than one DNA sequence encoding this CDR3. V is TRBV11-2 and J is TRBJ2-3; TRBD2 matches at 7 bases. Per germline, CDR1 SGHAT and CDR2 FQNNGV. V was pared by 5 bases and J by 4 bases, with 6 bases of the junction left unmatched. The CDR3 extends over 14 amino acids. The CDR3 nucleotides are TGTGCCAGCAGCCCCCTGGGGAGGGCAGATACGCAGTATTTT. Its translation: CASSPLGRADTQYF.

This chain connects TRBV6-1 to TRBJ1-1; D perhaps matches TRBD1 (6 bases). This CDR3 is built from 13 residues. V dropped 6 bases and J dropped 6 bases, with 14 bases sitting between them. Germline CDR1 and CDR2: MNHNS and SASEGT. CDR3 region: CASREMGAAEAFF. CDR3 DNA: TGTGCCAGCAGGGAGATGGGGGCGGCTGAAGCTTTCTTT.

The chain carries TRBV7-6 and TRBJ2-3; D call uncertain. The CDR3 covers 14 residues. Per the germline V gene, CDR1 is SGHVS and CDR2 is FNYEAQ. Trimming removed 8 bases at V and 10 bases at J, with 22 bases between. CDR3 in DNA: TGTGCCAGCCAGGAGCGCACCATCCCCTCATCGCAGTATTTT. Its translation is CASQERTIPSSQYF.

The chain combines TRBV7-2 with TRBJ2-7; D unresolved. The CDR3 is 13 amino acids. Germline CDR1 is SGHTA and CDR2 is FQGNSA. V dropped 4 bases and J dropped 0 bases, with 7 bases sitting between them. CDR3 residues: CASSSQPSYEQYF. In nucleotides, the CDR3 is TGTGCCAGCAGCTCCCAGCCCTCCTACGAGCAGTACTTC.

This sequence joins TRBV7-6 and TRBJ2-5; D is perhaps TRBD2 (5 bases). Trimming removed 3 bases from V and 2 bases from J, with 13 bases in between. CDR1 SGHVS and CDR2 FNYEAQ come from the germline V gene. The CDR3 has 15 residues. As DNA, the CDR3 is TGTGCCAGCAGCTTTGGTGACTACAGACAAGAGACCCAGTACTTC. It encodes CASSFGDYRQETQYF. Combining the CDR3 with reference TRBV7-6 and TRBJ2-5 gives the whole variable domain GAGVSQSPRYKVTKRGQDVALRCDPISGHVSLYWYRQALGQGPEFLTYFNYEAQQDKSGLPNDRFSAERPEGSISTLTIQRTEQRDSAMYRCASSFGDYRQETQYFGPGTRLLVL.

V gene TRBV5-1 combines with J gene TRBJ1-1; D remains ambiguous. Germline CDR1 is SGHRS and CDR2 is YFSETQ. The CDR3 consists of 15 residues. V was shortened by 0 bases and J by 3 bases, with 12 bases between the two germline ends. The CDR3 sequence: CASSLGRGRDTEAFF. DNA of the CDR3: TGCGCCAGCAGCTTGGGTCGGGGAAGGGACACTGAAGCTTTCTTT.

This sequence joins TRBV18 and TRBJ2-2; D remains unclear. Germline lookup yields CDR1 KGHSH and CDR2 LQKENI. The CDR3 has 16 residues. Deletions cut 8 bases from V and 2 bases from J, with 18 bases between. The CDR3 coding sequence is TGTGCCAGCGTCCCGATCAGAAGCGCCAACACCGGGGAGCTGTTTTTT. This gives the protein CASVPIRSANTGELFF.

This chain links TRBV5-6 with TRBJ2-3; possibly TRBD1 for D (5 bases). Trimming left V 4 bases short and J 3 bases short, with 12 bases between. Germline lookup yields CDR1 SGHDT and CDR2 YYEEEE. This CDR3 region has 14 residues. The CDR3 DNA reads as TGTGCCAGCAGCCACTGGGCAGGGACAGATACGCAGTATTTT. Its translation: CASSHWAGTDTQYF.

V and J are TRBV14 and TRBJ2-3, with D uncertain. The germline gives CDR1 SGHDN, CDR2 FVKESK. Trimming pared 0 bases from V and 2 bases from J, leaving 15 bases between. The CDR3 runs 17 residues. The CDR3 coding sequence is TGTGCCAGCAGCCAAGATCTGAGCGCCTTAGCCACAGATACGCAGTATTTT. Translation: CASSQDLSALATDTQYF. Full variable domain (missing parts from reference TRBV14 and TRBJ2-3): EAGVTQFPSHSVIEKGQTVTLRCDPISGHDNLYWYRRVMGKEIKFLLHFVKESKQDESGMPNNRFLAERTGGTYSTLKVQPAELEDSGVYFCASSQDLSALATDTQYFGPGTRLTVL.

This chain connects TRBV2 to TRBJ2-3, with 7 bases lining up with TRBD1. CDR1 and CDR2 from the germline V gene are SNHLY and FYNNEI. The CDR3 is 15 amino acids. V trimming: 6 bases; J trimming: 3 bases; junction bases outside the gene matches: 9. CDR3 nucleotides: TGTGCCAGCAGGGTACAGGGGTCCCCTACAGATACGCAGTATTTT. Its translation is CASRVQGSPTDTQYF.

The V and J genes are TRBV5-4 and TRBJ2-7; D unclear. Germline values: CDR1 SGHNT, CDR2 YYREEE (reference sequence). The CDR3 sequence is 15 residues long. The ends were cut back, 0 bases at V and 2 bases at J, with 12 bases in the middle. CDR3 amino acids: CASSLDFSGAYEQYF. In nucleotides, the CDR3 is TGTGCCAGCAGCTTGGATTTCTCAGGAGCCTACGAGCAGTACTTC.

V gene TRBV4-3 combines with J gene TRBJ2-3; unclear D gene. The V and J ends lost 0 bases and 6 bases respectively, with 10 bases between them. CDR1 and CDR2 from the germline V gene are LGHNA and YSLEER. The CDR3 loop spans 14 amino acids. Here the CDR3 reads CASSQETSGDTQYF. CDR3 in DNA: TGCGCCAGCAGCCAAGAAACAAGTGGGGATACGCAGTATTTT.

The chain employs TRBV7-8 and TRBJ2-1; D uncertain. The CDR3 totals 15 residues. The germline V and J ends were trimmed by 1 base and 9 bases, with 16 bases remaining between them. CDR1 SGHVS and CDR2 FQNEAQ come from the germline V gene. In DNA, the CDR3 is TGTGCCAGCAGCTTAGGCGGTAGTGTCAAGAGTGAGCAGTTCTTC. Its translation: CASSLGGSVKSEQFF.

Concerning this clone itself: At the DNA level, this CDR3 is encoded by other sequences in the same sample as well. The chain links TRBV14 to TRBJ2-1; 12 bases are shared with TRBD2. V gave up 4 bases and J gave up 5 bases; unmatched junction bases: 0. Looked up from germline, CDR1 is SGHDN and CDR2 is FVKESK. This CDR3 is built from 14 residues. CDR3 amino acids: CASSRTSGNNEQFF. CDR3 nucleotides: TGTGCCAGCAGCCGGACTAGCGGGAACAATGAGCAGTTCTTC.

The V and J genes are TRBV11-2 and TRBJ2-6; the D is unclear. Germline CDR1 and CDR2: SGHAT and FQNNGV. The CDR3 is 15 amino acids. V was shortened by 1 base and J by 2 bases, with 6 bases between the two germline ends. The CDR3 nucleotides read TGTGCCAGCAGCTTAGTGGCCACTGGGGCCAACGTCCTGACTTTC. This codes for CASSLVATGANVLTF.

This clone is a singleton in its sample. The chain combines TRBV9 with TRBJ2-7; 8 nucleotides align to TRBD2. There are 15 residues in the CDR3. J was trimmed by 3 bases and V by 0 bases; bases with no gene match: 5. CDR1 and CDR2 from the germline V gene are SGDLS and YYNGEE. The CDR3 is CASSVESSGFYEQYF. The CDR3 DNA reads as TGTGCCAGCAGCGTAGAGTCTAGCGGGTTCTACGAGCAGTACTTC.